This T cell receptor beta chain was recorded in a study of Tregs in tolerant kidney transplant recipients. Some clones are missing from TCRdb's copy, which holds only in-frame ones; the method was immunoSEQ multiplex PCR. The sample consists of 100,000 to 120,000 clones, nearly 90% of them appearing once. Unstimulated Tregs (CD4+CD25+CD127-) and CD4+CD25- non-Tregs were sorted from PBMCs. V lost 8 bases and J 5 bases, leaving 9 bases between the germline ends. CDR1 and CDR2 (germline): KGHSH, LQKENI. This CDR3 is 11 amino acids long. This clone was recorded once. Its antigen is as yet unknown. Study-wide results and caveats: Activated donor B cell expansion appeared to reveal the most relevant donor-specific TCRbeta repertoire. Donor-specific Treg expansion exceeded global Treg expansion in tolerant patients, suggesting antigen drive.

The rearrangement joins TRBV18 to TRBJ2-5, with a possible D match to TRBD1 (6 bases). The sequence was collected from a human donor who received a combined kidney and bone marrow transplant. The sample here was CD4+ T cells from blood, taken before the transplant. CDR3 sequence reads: CASGGPETQYF. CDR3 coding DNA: TGTGCCAGCGGGGGCCCGGAGACCCAGTACTTC.